This T cell receptor beta chain was found in a study of Ad26.COV2.S vaccination and SARS-CoV-2 variants. Whole-study context: By the intramuscular route, Ad26.COV2.S was given once, or twice 56 days apart.

Sample treatment: about 20 received Ad26.COV2.S at low or high dose, single or two shots; about 5 received placebo; per-sample allocation not given. Repertoires come from day 63 after the first vaccine or placebo injection. The repertoire was sequenced with immunoSEQ multiplex PCR; TCRdb's copy has only in-frame clones and lacks some. The sample contains about 350,000 clones, about 88% of which appear only once. As regards this clone: As yet, its antigen is unknown.

Overall study results and limits: Non-spike TCR breadth showed similarity between vaccine and placebo recipients. Following vaccination, spike-specific CD8+ and CD4+ T cell responses reportedly exhibited substantial breadth. People who got the vaccine had more spike-specific TCR breadth than people who got placebo.

Losses at the gene ends were 3 bases for V and 8 bases for J; bases not matched to a gene: 10. The CDR3 is 16 amino acids. Per the germline V gene, CDR1 is SGHVS and CDR2 is FQNEAQ. This chain links TRBV7-8 with TRBJ1-6, with 7 bases matching TRBD1. The receptor was isolated from a person between 18 and 60 years old who received the Ad26.COV2.S COVID-19 vaccine or a placebo. Here the sequenced sample was peripheral blood, taken in a trial of Ad26.COV2.S vaccine versus placebo. In DNA, the CDR3 is TGTGCCAGCAGCTTTTTAGGGGGCAGGAGGGATTCACCCCTCCACTTT. Translated, it gives CASSFLGGRRDSPLHF.